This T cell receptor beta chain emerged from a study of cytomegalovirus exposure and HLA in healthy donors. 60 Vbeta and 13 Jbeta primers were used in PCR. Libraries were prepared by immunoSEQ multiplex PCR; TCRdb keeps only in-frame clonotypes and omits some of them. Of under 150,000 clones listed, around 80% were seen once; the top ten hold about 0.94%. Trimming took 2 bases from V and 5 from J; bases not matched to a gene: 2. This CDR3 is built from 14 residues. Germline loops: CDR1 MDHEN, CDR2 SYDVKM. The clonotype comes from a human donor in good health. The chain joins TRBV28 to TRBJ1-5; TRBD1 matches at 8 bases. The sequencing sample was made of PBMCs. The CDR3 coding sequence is TGTGCCAGCAGTTTAGAACAGGGGGATCAGCCCCAGCATTTT. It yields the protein CASSLEQGDQPQHF.